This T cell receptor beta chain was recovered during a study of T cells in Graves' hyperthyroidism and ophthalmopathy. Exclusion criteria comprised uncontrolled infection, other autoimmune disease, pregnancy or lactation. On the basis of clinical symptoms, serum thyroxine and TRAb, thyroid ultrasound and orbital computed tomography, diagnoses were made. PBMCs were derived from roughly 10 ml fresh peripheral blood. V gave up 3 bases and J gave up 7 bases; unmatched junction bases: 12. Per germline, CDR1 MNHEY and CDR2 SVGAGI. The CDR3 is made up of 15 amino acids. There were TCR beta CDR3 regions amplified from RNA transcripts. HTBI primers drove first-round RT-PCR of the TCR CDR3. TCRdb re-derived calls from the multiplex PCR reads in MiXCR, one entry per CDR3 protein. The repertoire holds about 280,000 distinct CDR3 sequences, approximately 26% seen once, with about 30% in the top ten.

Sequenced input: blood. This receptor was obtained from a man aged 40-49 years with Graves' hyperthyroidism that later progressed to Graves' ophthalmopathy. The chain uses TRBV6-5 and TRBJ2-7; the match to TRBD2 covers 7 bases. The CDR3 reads CASSYEASGMGEQYF. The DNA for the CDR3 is TGTGCCAGCAGTTATGAGGCTAGCGGCATGGGAGAGCAGTACTTC.